These T cell receptor beta chains were read from a single sample in a study of CD8+ T cells in alopecia areata. Here immunoSEQ multiplex PCR was the method, and the copy in TCRdb shows in-frame clones only, minus some. The sample holds 200,000 or so clones, 58% seen once. This material consisted of CD4+ T cells sorted from blood, taken at week 24, from a patient treated with tofacitinib. Receptors were obtained from a human donor with alopecia areata. Both conserved end residues are part of each CDR3. A D gene is named only where the DNA matches it firmly. Size is stated for part of the rows, as once, few or many counts, or as a class when the clone is expanded.

CDR3 DNA,CDR3 protein,V gene,J gene,CDR3 length,D gene,clone size
TGTGCCAGCAGCCACGGACAGGATGTATCTGGCTACACCTTC,CASSHGQDVSGYTF,TRBV6-5,TRBJ1-2,14,TRBD1,-
TGTGCCAGCAGCTTAGGAGGATCGGGGCCGTACGAGCAGTACTTC,CASSLGGSGPYEQYF,TRBV5-4,TRBJ2-7,15,-,-
TGCGCCAGCAGCCAAGTCTACAGGGGGCAAGAGACCCAGTACTTC,CASSQVYRGQETQYF,TRBV4-3,TRBJ2-5,15,TRBD1,-
TGTGCCTGGACAGGGGTAGGCCAAGAGACCCAGTACTTC,CAWTGVGQETQYF,TRBV30,TRBJ2-5,13,-,once
TGCGCCAGCACCGACGGGACGGGTGAAAAACTGTTTTTT,CASTDGTGEKLFF,TRBV5-1,TRBJ1-4,13,-,few
TGTGCCAGCAGCCAAGGGTGGGGGGAAGGAGACATTCAGTACTTC,CASSQGWGEGDIQYF,TRBV14,TRBJ2-4,15,-,-
TGTGCCAGTAGTACCCCCCGGGCCTACAATGAGCAGTTCTTC,CASSTPRAYNEQFF,TRBV19,TRBJ2-1,14,-,-
TGTGCCAGCAGCTTACTAGCCAAAAACATTCAGTACTTC,CASSLLAKNIQYF,TRBV11-1,TRBJ2-4,13,-,few
TGTGCCATCATGCGCAGCTACCAAGAGACCCAGTACTTC,CAIMRSYQETQYF,TRBV10-3,TRBJ2-5,13,-,-
TGCGCCAGCAGCCGAGTACGGGGGGGAGAGACCCAGTACTTC,CASSRVRGGETQYF,TRBV4-3,TRBJ2-5,14,TRBD2,-
TGTGCCAGCAATAACAGGGGGGGAGACACTGAAGCTTTCTTT,CASNNRGGDTEAFF,TRBV27,TRBJ1-1,14,TRBD1,-
TGTGCCTGGAGTGGCCTTTGGGATACAGCGCAGTTCTTC,CAWSGLWDTAQFF,TRBV30,TRBJ2-1,13,-,-
TGTGCTAGTGGTTCGTCCGGGACTAGTTACAATGAGCAGTTCTTC,CASGSSGTSYNEQFF,TRBV12-5,TRBJ2-1,15,TRBD2,-
TGTGCCAGCATCCCCACCGGGGGAGGTGGCACTGAAGCTTTCTTT,CASIPTGGGGTEAFF,TRBV18,TRBJ1-1,15,-,-
TGCAGCGCAGCGCAGGGGGCCTCCTACGAGCAGTACTTC,CSAAQGASYEQYF,TRBV29-1,TRBJ2-7,13,TRBD1,few
TGTGCCACCAGCAGAGAAGGACAGGGATCCTACGAGCAGTACTTC,CATSREGQGSYEQYF,TRBV15,TRBJ2-7,15,TRBD1,-
TGTGCCAGCAGCTTAGCGCTGGGGGGTTCTAGCAATCAGCCCCAGCATTTT,CASSLALGGSSNQPQHF,TRBV7-9,TRBJ1-5,17,-,-
TGTGCCAGCAGCCAAGGGTGGGGGGAGCAGTTCTTC,CASSQGWGEQFF,TRBV14,TRBJ2-1,12,-,once
TGTGCCAGCGGACAGTTTTACGAGCAGTACTTC,CASGQFYEQYF,TRBV19,TRBJ2-7,11,-,-
TGTGCCAGCAGTTTGTGGAGGAGCGGGAGCCACAATGAGCAGTTCTTC,CASSLWRSGSHNEQFF,TRBV28,TRBJ2-1,16,TRBD2,-
TGTGCCAGCTCACCCGGGACAGGAGATCAAGAGACCCAGTACTTC,CASSPGTGDQETQYF,TRBV18,TRBJ2-5,15,TRBD1,-
TGTGCCAGCAGCCCACTTCTAGGATTGGAGACCCAGTACTTC,CASSPLLGLETQYF,TRBV11-2,TRBJ2-5,14,-,-
TGTGCCAGCAGCCCACACCTTTATGGAGCACCTAACTATGGCTACACCTTC,CASSPHLYGAPNYGYTF,TRBV9,TRBJ1-2,17,-,-
TGTGCCAGCAGCAGTTGGGGAGAGCAGTACTTC,CASSSWGEQYF,TRBV5-6,TRBJ2-7,11,-,few
TGTGCCAGCAGCCTGGGACAGGGGGTCACAGATACGCAGTATTTT,CASSLGQGVTDTQYF,TRBV7-9,TRBJ2-3,15,TRBD1,-
TGTGCCAGCAGCCAAGTGAGTGGAGAGACCCAGTACTTC,CASSQVSGETQYF,TRBV14,TRBJ2-5,13,-,few
TGTGCCAGCAGCTTGGGGGGCACTAATGAAAAACTGTTTTTT,CASSLGGTNEKLFF,TRBV5-4,TRBJ1-4,14,-,-
TGTGCCAGCAGCCAAATGAATACGCAGTACTTC,CASSQMNTQYF,TRBV14,TRBJ2-7,11,-,few
TGCAGCGTTGGGAGCCGGGATACGCAGTATTTT,CSVGSRDTQYF,TRBV29-1,TRBJ2-3,11,-,-
TGTGCCAGCAGCGCAAATAGGGCCTCCTACGAGCAGTACTTC,CASSANRASYEQYF,TRBV7-2,TRBJ2-7,14,-,-
TGTGCCATCAACGGGGGTCAAGTCAATGAGCAGTTCTTC,CAINGGQVNEQFF,TRBV10-3,TRBJ2-1,13,-,-
TGCGCCAGCAGCCAAGGGCCCAGGAACCAAGAGACCCAGTACTTC,CASSQGPRNQETQYF,TRBV5-1,TRBJ2-5,15,-,-
TGTGCCAGCAGTGAAGTAACGAATCAGCCCCAGCATTTT,CASSEVTNQPQHF,TRBV6-1,TRBJ1-5,13,-,-
TGTGCCAGCAGCAAACGACAAGGGTACAATGAGCAGTTCTTC,CASSKRQGYNEQFF,TRBV5-6,TRBJ2-1,14,-,-
TGTGCCAGCACCAGGGCGGGCTATGGCTACACCTTC,CASTRAGYGYTF,TRBV25-1,TRBJ1-2,12,-,-
TGTGCCAGCAGTGCTGTGGGGGAGACCCAGTACTTC,CASSAVGETQYF,TRBV25-1,TRBJ2-5,12,-,-
TGTGCCAGTTCCCGGGGAGCGCAAGAGACCCAGTACTTC,CASSRGAQETQYF,TRBV19,TRBJ2-5,13,-,-
TGTGCCAGCAGCTTAGCGGGAATTTACGAGCAGTACTTC,CASSLAGIYEQYF,TRBV7-2,TRBJ2-7,13,-,-
TGCAGCGTTGAGGCGGGGATGAACACTGAAGCTTTCTTT,CSVEAGMNTEAFF,TRBV29-1,TRBJ1-1,13,-,-
TGTGCCAGCAGCTTCCAGGACCCCTCAGATACGCAGTATTTT,CASSFQDPSDTQYF,TRBV7-2,TRBJ2-3,14,-,-
TGTGCCAGCGTCAGGGTCTCTGGGGCCAACGTCCTGACTTTC,CASVRVSGANVLTF,TRBV5-6,TRBJ2-6,14,-,-
TGTGCCAGCAGCCCTACTGTAAAGGGGGACACCGGGGAGCTGTTTTTT,CASSPTVKGDTGELFF,TRBV7-9,TRBJ2-2,16,-,-
TGTGCCACCAAACTACCGTCGGGGGCTGAGCAGTTCTTC,CATKLPSGAEQFF,TRBV6-6,TRBJ2-1,13,-,-
TGTGCCAGCAGCTCACGGACGGGGGGAGAGACCCAGTACTTC,CASSSRTGGETQYF,TRBV9,TRBJ2-5,14,TRBD2,-
TGTGCCAGCAGCGTAGTTGCGGGGGGGACAGATACGCAGTATTTT,CASSVVAGGTDTQYF,TRBV9,TRBJ2-3,15,TRBD2,few
TGCGCCAGCAGCCAAGGGGCAACGGGTACGGTGGAGACCCAGTACTTC,CASSQGATGTVETQYF,TRBV4-1,TRBJ2-5,16,-,-
TGCGCCAGCAGCTTGGAGAGAGGGACAGATACGCAGTATTTT,CASSLERGTDTQYF,TRBV5-1,TRBJ2-3,14,-,-
TGTGCCAGCGACGGCGGGGGAAAGGTTGAGCAGTTCTTC,CASDGGGKVEQFF,TRBV7-9,TRBJ2-1,13,TRBD2,-
TGCGCCAGCAGCCAAGAGCCGAAGGGGCCCGAAGCTTTCTTT,CASSQEPKGPEAFF,TRBV4-3,TRBJ1-1,14,-,-
TGCAGCGTGAGGGGAGTCTTAAGTGTGGACGAGCAGTACTTC,CSVRGVLSVDEQYF,TRBV29-1,TRBJ2-7,14,-,-
TGTGCCAGCAGTTACTCGAAACCTGGACCCTACGAGCAGTACTTC,CASSYSKPGPYEQYF,TRBV6-6,TRBJ2-7,15,-,-
TGTGCCTGGAGTTTCGGGGGCGCGGGTTACGAGCAGTACTTC,CAWSFGGAGYEQYF,TRBV30,TRBJ2-7,14,-,once
TGTGCCAGCAGCTTGGTGCGCGGCACAGATACGCAGTATTTT,CASSLVRGTDTQYF,TRBV5-4,TRBJ2-3,14,-,once
TGCAGCGTTCAACGGCCGGGACAGGGACCCACAGATACGCAGTATTTT,CSVQRPGQGPTDTQYF,TRBV29-1,TRBJ2-3,16,TRBD1,-
TGTGCCAGCAGCCACGGACAGTATAGCAATCAGCCCCAGCATTTT,CASSHGQYSNQPQHF,TRBV7-6,TRBJ1-5,15,-,-
TGTGCCAGCAGTTCTGGGGCCAACGTCCTGACTTTC,CASSSGANVLTF,TRBV28,TRBJ2-6,12,-,-
TGCGCCAGCAGCCAAGATGGGGGAAGTGAGCAGTTCTTC,CASSQDGGSEQFF,TRBV4-3,TRBJ2-1,13,-,-